The rows below give T cell receptor beta chains drawn from one sample of a study of blood T cell repertoires in COVID-19. Profiled with immunoSEQ multiplex PCR; TCRdb holds only in-frame clones, not every one. This sample has about 250,000 clones, with around 90% found just once. Sequencing used PBMCs or T cells enriched from blood (not recorded which). The receptors shown here come from a woman aged 25 to 39 with acute COVID-19. Both conserved end residues are part of each CDR3. The D gene is left open where the match is weak. Some rows mark clone size as missing; the rest say once, few, many or name a class of expanded clone.

D	size	V	J	DNA	CDR3
NA	NA	TRBV28	TRBJ1-1	TGTGCCAGCAGATTGGCAGGGCAGAACACTGAAGCTTTCTTT	CASRLAGQNTEAFF
NA	NA	TRBV15	TRBJ2-1	TGTGCCACCAGCACCCTGGAGAGGGAAAATGAGCAGTTCTTC	CATSTLERENEQFF
TRBD2	NA	TRBV28	TRBJ2-1	TGTGCCAGCGGTCGTCGGACTAGCGGGAGTTTCGAGCAGTTCTTC	CASGRRTSGSFEQFF
NA	NA	TRBV7-9	TRBJ1-3	TGTGCCAGCAGCTTAACGGACACCATATATTTT	CASSLTDTIYF
TRBD2	NA	TRBV3-1/TRBV3-2	TRBJ2-7	TGTGCCAGCAGCCGACGGGCTAGCGGGAGGTTCGTCGAGCAGTACTTC	CASSRRASGRFVEQYF
NA	NA	TRBV7-9	TRBJ2-7	TGTGCCAGCAGCTTAGCGCCAGGGCAAAAGCAGTACTTC	CASSLAPGQKQYF
TRBD1	NA	TRBV5-1	TRBJ1-3	TGCGCCAGCAGCCAGGACAGGGGCCTAGGAAACACCATATATTTT	CASSQDRGLGNTIYF
NA	NA	TRBV5-1	TRBJ2-3	TGCGCCAGCAGACCAGCGGGCACAGATACGCAGTATTTT	CASRPAGTDTQYF
TRBD2	NA	TRBV18	TRBJ2-1	TGTGCCAGCTCACCCCCAGGGACTAGCGGATACAATGAGCAGTTCTTC	CASSPPGTSGYNEQFF
NA	few	TRBV30	TRBJ1-2	TGTGCCTGGAGTGTAGTGGCCCGAACCCCTTACACCTTC	CAWSVVARTPYTF
TRBD1	NA	TRBV15	TRBJ1-1	TGTGCCACCAGCAGACTACAGGGGGCTTTAGCGATGAACACTGAAGCTTTCTTT	CATSRLQGALAMNTEAFF
NA	NA	TRBV9	TRBJ1-2	TGTGCCAGCAGCCTTTATCACGGGGATGGCTACACCTTC	CASSLYHGDGYTF
TRBD1	NA	TRBV2	TRBJ1-2	TGTGCCAGCACTCAGACAGGGGTCTATGGCTACACCTTC	CASTQTGVYGYTF
TRBD1	NA	TRBV6-1	TRBJ2-7	TGTGCCAGCAGTGAAGTCCCACAGGGGTCTGGCGAGCAGTACTTC	CASSEVPQGSGEQYF
NA	NA	TRBV19	TRBJ2-1	TGTGCCAGTAGTATTTTCAGGGCTCGCCCCACCTTCGCCAATGAGCAGTTCTTC	CASSIFRARPTFANEQFF
NA	NA	TRBV9	TRBJ2-1	TGTGCCAGCAGCGGTCCTAGCTTCCATGAGCAGTTCTTC	CASSGPSFHEQFF
NA	NA	TRBV5-1	TRBJ1-1	TGCGCCAGCAGCCCGGGGGGGAAGAACACTGAAGCTTTCTTT	CASSPGGKNTEAFF
NA	NA	TRBV27	TRBJ1-3	TGTGCCAGCAGTTTATTCCGGAGCTCTGGAAACACCATATATTTT	CASSLFRSSGNTIYF
TRBD2	few	TRBV25-1	TRBJ2-1	TGTGCCAGCAGTGAGAGTCTAGCGGAGAGCGGTGAGCAGTTCTTC	CASSESLAESGEQFF
TRBD1	NA	TRBV5-4	TRBJ2-3	TGTGCCAGCAGCTTTTCCGGACAGGGGGCGAGGACAGATACGCAGTATTTT	CASSFSGQGARTDTQYF
NA	NA	TRBV27	TRBJ2-1	TGTGCCAGCAGTTTAACAGCTTACGGAAGCGGGCCCCACAATGAGCAGTTCTTC	CASSLTAYGSGPHNEQFF
TRBD2	NA	TRBV28	TRBJ2-7	TGTGCCAGCAGTCCCCCGGGACTAGCGGGAGGCATCGAGCAGTACTTC	CASSPPGLAGGIEQYF
TRBD1	NA	TRBV5-5	TRBJ2-2	TGTGCCAGCAGCTTGCGGACAGGGGGCTCCGGGGAGCTGTTTTTT	CASSLRTGGSGELFF
NA	NA	TRBV6-5	TRBJ1-1	TGTGCCAGCAGTTACTCCAGGGGCGCTGAAGCTTTCTTT	CASSYSRGAEAFF